This T cell receptor beta chain appears in the sequencing data of a study of response to subunit inactivated influenza vaccine. Comment on this clonotype: Its antigen remains unidentified.

TCRdb recomputed calls from the RT-PCR reads with MiXCR, one row per CDR3 protein. The profile shows 550,000 to 800,000 distinct CDR3 sequences, more than 15% of them singletons. Overall study findings and caveats: The authors suggested that few new T cells are recruited per seasonal influenza vaccination.

Sequenced here: PBMCs from blood, sampled 11 to 12 days after vaccination. The receptor was isolated from a man between 45 and 60 years old who received an inactivated influenza vaccine.

CDR3 coding DNA: TGCAGCTCAACCGGGACAGGGCGTTCCTACAATGAGCAGTTCTTC. This translates into CSSTGTGRSYNEQFF. This chain connects TRBV29-1 to TRBJ2-1, with 9 bases that match TRBD1. The CDR3 sequence is 15 residues long. The junction had 9 bases not matched to a gene; V was cut back by 8 bases and J by 1 base. Germline V gene data show CDR1 as SQVTM and CDR2 as ANQGSEA.